This T cell receptor (beta chain) is drawn from a study of beta chain features in type 1 diabetes. The overall study: Examination spanned about 99 million sorted cells from all samples.

Every bit of the isolated RNA underwent reverse transcription, so sequencing read expressed TCRB transcripts. Using immunoSEQ multiplex PCR, the repertoire was profiled, and TCRdb retains in-frame clones only, with some absent. Found here are some 360,000 clones, roughly a fifth of them singletons; the top ten hold around 0.044%. General study results and limits: Healthy donors had naive, central memory and Treg TCRB repertoires that appeared less similar than those seen among patients. PCR, the amplification step, might favor shorter templates, equally in patients and controls.

To note about this clone: What it binds is not known.

This clonotype originated in a woman aged 18-29 years in good health. The sample comprised naive CD4+ T cells from blood.

The DNA for the CDR3 is TGTGCCATCAGAAACGGGGGGGCCTTCGATGAGCAGTTCTTC. It specifies CAIRNGGAFDEQFF. V is TRBV10-3 and J is TRBJ2-1; 8 bases align to TRBD2. V gave up 6 bases and J gave up 8 bases; unmatched junction bases: 9. Germline CDR1 and CDR2: ENHRY and SYGVKD. The CDR3 has 14 amino acids.